This T cell receptor beta chain emerged from a study of cytomegalovirus exposure and HLA in healthy donors. Study-level points and caveats: Later analysis suggested links between common viral pathogens and several top significant clusters. According to an earlier analysis, most TCR beta V segments yielded productive rearrangements about 90% or about 30% of the time. A later analysis reportedly identified an Asian-associated ancestry cluster as carrying fewer N-insertions than the 666-donor mean.

CDR3 length equals 14 residues. V was trimmed by 3 bases and J by 4 bases, leaving 10 bases between them. The germline gives CDR1 MDHEN, CDR2 SYDVKM. The PCR contained 60 Vbeta and 13 Jbeta primers. Assay: immunoSEQ multiplex PCR; the TCRdb copy retains only in-frame clones and omits some. The data hold more than 80,000 clones, with 60% to 80% observed a single time. About this clone: Its antigen is undetermined. The same CDR3 arises from other DNA sequences in this sample as well.

Healthy bone marrow donors made up the cohort. This TCR was sampled from a man aged 55 to 70 in good health and CMV-seronegative. The sequencing input was PBMCs. The J gene is TRBJ1-3, the V gene TRBV28, with D unclear. The chain's CDR3 is CASSLVQKGNTIYF. The CDR3 DNA reads as TGTGCCAGCAGTTTGGTCCAGAAGGGAAACACCATATATTTT.